The 25 T cell receptor beta chains reported below all come from one sample, sequenced in a study of blood T cell repertoires in COVID-19. Produced via immunoSEQ multiplex PCR; TCRdb's table is partial and in-frame only. The table lists approximately 150,000 clones, 65% to 85% of them singletons. The material sequenced was PBMCs or T cells enriched from blood (not recorded which). The receptor set was obtained from a man aged 35 to 55 who had recovered from COVID-19.

The rearrangement uses TRBV27 and TRBJ1-6; TRBD1 might be the D (5 bases). V lost 5 bases and J 0 bases, leaving 20 bases between the germline ends. The CDR3 loop spans 19 amino acids. CDR1 and CDR2 from the germline V gene are MNHEY and SMNVEV (reference sequence). The chain's CDR3 is CASSPREGALSSYNSPLHF. The CDR3 coding sequence is TGTGCCAGCAGTCCCCGTGAAGGGGCACTTAGCTCCTATAATTCACCCCTCCACTTT.

This clone was counted a few times. V and J are TRBV19 and TRBJ1-6; the match to TRBD1 covers 8 bases. The ends lost 10 bases at V and 7 bases at J; junction bases unmatched: 9. The germline CDR1 and CDR2 sequences are LNHDA and SQIVND (reference sequence). This CDR3 has 14 residues. The CDR3 DNA reads as TGTGCCACCTCTGGACAGGGTGTAAATTCACCCCTCCACTTT. This gives the protein CATSGQGVNSPLHF.

The V gene is TRBV4-1, the J gene TRBJ2-3; D is unclear. The CDR3 covers 12 residues. V was cut by 5 bases and J by 4 bases, with 7 bases left in between. CDR1 and CDR2 (germline): MGHRA, YSYEKL. The CDR3 is CASSSPADTQYF. In DNA form, the CDR3 reads TGCGCCAGCAGCTCCCCGGCAGATACGCAGTATTTT.

The J gene is TRBJ1-1, the V gene TRBV13; D is possibly TRBD1 (6 bases). V was pared by 4 bases and J by 1 base, with 19 bases between. The length of the CDR3 is 17 residues. Germline-derived CDR1 and CDR2 are PRHDT and FYEKMQ (reference sequence). This CDR3 reads CASSSRGGRVRNTEAFF. The CDR3 nucleotides are TGTGCCAGCAGCTCGAGAGGGGGGAGGGTAAGGAACACTGAAGCTTTCTTT.

This sequence joins TRBV7-3 and TRBJ2-7; TRBD2 matches at 9 bases. There are 16 residues in the CDR3. V trimming: 5 bases; J trimming: 0 bases; junction bases outside the gene matches: 8. Germline V gene lookup returns CDR1 SGHTA and CDR2 FQGTGA. The CDR3 DNA reads as TGTGCCAGCAGCAGACAAAGCGGGGGGAGCTCCTACGAGCAGTACTTC. As protein: CASSRQSGGSSYEQYF.

The V and J genes are TRBV5-5 and TRBJ2-1; 8 bases are a match to TRBD1. The V gene end was trimmed by 4 bases and the J gene end by 4 bases; junction bases not matched to a gene: 10. The CDR3 has 16 amino acids. Looked up from germline, CDR1 is SGHKS and CDR2 is YYEKEE (reference sequence). In DNA, the CDR3 is TGTGCCAGCAGCCGGGACAGGCGACTCCCGTACAATGAGCAGTTCTTC. It yields the protein CASSRDRRLPYNEQFF.

The rearrangement uses TRBV30 and TRBJ1-1, with D perhaps TRBD1 (6 bases). Germline lookup yields CDR1 GTSNPN and CDR2 SVGIG (reference sequence). The CDR3 runs 13 residues. CDR3 sequence reads: CTGQTHANTEAFF. DNA for the CDR3: TGTACCGGACAGACCCATGCGAACACTGAAGCTTTCTTT. The whole variable domain, filled in from reference TRBV30 and TRBJ1-1, reads SQTIHQWPATLVQPVGSPLSLECTVEGTSNPNLYWYRQAAGRGLQLLFYSVGIGQISSEVPQNLSASRPQDRQFILSSKKLLLSDSGFYLCTGQTHANTEAFFGQGTRLTVV.

The chain links TRBV4-1 to TRBJ1-2, with TRBD1 matching 12 bases. Trimming at V came to 8 bases and at J to 7 bases, leaving 5 bases not matched to a gene. The CDR3 spans 13 residues. The germline V gene has CDR1 MGHRA and CDR2 YSYEKL. In nucleotides, the CDR3 is TGCGCCAGCGCCGGGACAGGGGGCTTTGGCTACACCTTC. Protein sequence: CASAGTGGFGYTF.

The chain recombines TRBV15 with TRBJ2-5; TRBD1 might be the D (5 bases). The CDR3 has 15 amino acids. Trimming stripped 4 bases from V and 2 bases from J, with 14 bases between. Germline CDR1 and CDR2: LNHNV and YYDKDF (reference sequence). CDR3 residues: CATSIRDSFQETQYF. CDR3 DNA: TGTGCCACCAGCATCCGAGACAGCTTTCAAGAGACCCAGTACTTC.

The rearrangement links TRBV7-2 to TRBJ1-3; 9 nucleotides line up with TRBD1. V gave up 3 bases and J gave up 4 bases; unmatched junction bases: 4. The V gene's germline CDR1 is SGHTA and CDR2 FQGNSA. The CDR3 totals 15 residues. CDR3 region: CASSFGTGSGNTIYF. The CDR3 bases are TGTGCCAGCAGCTTCGGGACAGGGTCGGGAAACACCATATATTTT. Drawing the rest from reference TRBV7-2 and TRBJ1-3, the complete variable domain is GAGVSQSPSNKVTEKGKDVELRCDPISGHTALYWYRQSLGQGLEFLIYFQGNSAPDKSGLPSDRFSAERTGGSVSTLTIQRTQQEDSAVYLCASSFGTGSGNTIYFGEGSWLTVV.

CDR3 in amino acids: CASSSGGGSLYGYTF. CDR3 in DNA: TGTGCCAGCAGCTCGGGGGGTGGCAGCCTCTATGGCTACACCTTC. The chain links TRBV5-6 to TRBJ1-2, with a possible D match to TRBD1 (5 bases). The CDR3 spans 15 residues. Germline CDR1 SGHDT, CDR2 YYEEEE. V was pared by 3 bases and J by 4 bases, with 16 bases between.

The rearrangement uses TRBV6-1 and TRBJ1-2; no definite D call. This CDR3 spans 15 amino acids. V gave up 1 base and J gave up 4 bases, with 13 bases separating them. Germline-derived CDR1 and CDR2 are MNHNS and SASEGT. This chain's CDR3 is CASSEGYSNLYGYTF. DNA for the CDR3: TGTGCCAGCAGTGAAGGCTACAGCAATCTCTATGGCTACACCTTC.

The chain couples TRBV7-9 to TRBJ1-5, with D possibly TRBD1 on 6 matching bases. Germline values: CDR1 SEHNR, CDR2 FQNEAQ (reference sequence). The V end lost 1 base, the J end lost 5 bases, and 9 bases lay between the germline ends. The CDR3 spans 14 residues. In nucleotides, the CDR3 is TGTGCCAGCAGCTTAGAACAGGGAGATCAGCCCCAGCATTTT. Translated, it gives CASSLEQGDQPQHF.

The genes are TRBV30 and TRBJ2-2; 15 bases line up with TRBD2. Looked up from germline, CDR1 is GTSNPN and CDR2 is SVGIG (reference sequence). The V segment lost 0 bases and the J segment 7 bases; nucleotides outside the gene matches: 9. There are 18 residues in the CDR3. The DNA of the CDR3 is TGTGCCTGGAGTGTTACCAGGACTAGCGGGGGGGCTTACGGGGAGCTGTTTTTT. It is translated as CAWSVTRTSGGAYGELFF.

In DNA, the CDR3 is TGCGCCAGCAGTGCTGCTTGGGCAGGGGGAAGGAATGAGCAGTTCTTC. Translation gives CASSAAWAGGRNEQFF. The chain links TRBV10-1 to TRBJ2-1, with 7 bases lining up with TRBD1. Trimming cost V 4 bases and J 7 bases; bases outside gene matches: 13. Germline V gives CDR1 WNHNN, CDR2 SYGVQD (reference sequence). The CDR3 is 16 amino acids.

This chain links TRBV6-2 or TRBV6-3 with TRBJ2-4; D unresolved. Germline V gives CDR1 MNHEY, CDR2 SVGEGT. V shed 1 base and J shed 13 bases, with 14 bases lying between them. The CDR3 is made up of 13 amino acids. Here the CDR3 reads CASSYYVQTLQYF. CDR3 nucleotide sequence: TGTGCCAGCAGTTACTATGTTCAGACATTGCAGTACTTC.

The genes are TRBV15 and TRBJ2-7; TRBD1 is a possible D gene (6 bases). From germline, CDR1 is LNHNV and CDR2 YYDKDF (reference sequence). Between the trimmed V and J ends, which lost 0 bases and 5 bases, there was a span of 14 bases. This CDR3 region has 15 residues. The CDR3 region is CATSRDLQGPHEQYF. The CDR3 region has the DNA TGTGCCACCAGCAGAGATCTCCAGGGGCCCCACGAGCAGTACTTC.

This chain links TRBV5-1 with TRBJ1-5; a possible D gene is TRBD1 (6 bases). This CDR3 contains 15 residues. Looked up from germline, CDR1 is SGHRS and CDR2 is YFSETQ. Deletions cut 5 bases from V and 6 bases from J, with 18 bases between. CDR3 DNA sequence: TGCGCCAGCAGTAAAGAGTCAGGGGTGGGTCAGCCCCAGCATTTT. Amino acids: CASSKESGVGQPQHF. Full variable domain (missing parts from reference TRBV5-1 and TRBJ1-5): KAGVTQTPRYLIKTRGQQVTLSCSPISGHRSVSWYQQTPGQGLQFLFEYFSETQRNKGNFPGRFSGRQFSNSRSEMNVSTLELGDSALYLCASSKESGVGQPQHFGDGTRLSIL.

This chain joins TRBV5-6 and TRBJ1-2; no clear D gene. The CDR3 has 16 amino acids. Trimming removed 0 bases at V and 2 bases at J, with 14 bases between. Germline V gene lookup returns CDR1 SGHDT and CDR2 YYEEEE. The CDR3 sequence: CASSLARGGINYGYTF. The CDR3 DNA sequence: TGTGCCAGCAGCTTGGCCCGGGGAGGTATAAACTATGGCTACACCTTC.

DNA of the CDR3: TGTGCCAGCAGGCTTCCAGGGGCCTCCTACGAGCAGTACGTC. It is translated as CASRLPGASYEQYV. V gene TRBV6-5 combines with J gene TRBJ2-7, with D maybe TRBD1 (6 bases). The V gene lost 6 bases and the J gene lost 0 bases, with 12 bases spanning the gap. Germline CDR1 is MNHEY and CDR2 is SVGAGI. The CDR3 loop spans 14 amino acids.

J is TRBJ1-2 and V is TRBV7-3; weak D call: TRBD1 (5 bases). The germline gives CDR1 SGHTA, CDR2 FQGTGA. V dropped 2 bases and J dropped 7 bases, with 11 bases sitting between them. The CDR3 loop spans 13 amino acids. Written as DNA, the CDR3 is TGTGCCAGCAGCTTATCAGGGTTAATTGGCTACACCTTC. Its translation is CASSLSGLIGYTF.

This chain uses TRBV9 with TRBJ1-4; 10 nucleotides match TRBD1. Germline V CDR1 and CDR2: SGDLS, YYNGEE. The CDR3 is 14 residues long. V gave up 0 bases and J gave up 7 bases; unmatched junction bases: 0. DNA for the CDR3: TGTGCCAGCAGCGTAGGGACAGGGGGTGAAAAACTGTTTTTT. The encoded protein is CASSVGTGGEKLFF.

The CDR3 DNA reads as TGTGCCAGCAGCCATCGGACGACAGGGTTTTACGGTTCACCCCTCCACTTT. Amino acid sequence: CASSHRTTGFYGSPLHF. This rearrangement joins TRBV7-8 to TRBJ1-6; the match to TRBD1 covers 7 bases. The CDR3 loop spans 17 amino acids. J lost 9 bases, V lost 5 bases, and 16 bases had no gene match. The germline V gene encodes CDR1 SGHVS and CDR2 FQNEAQ.

This clone has a single count. The chain combines TRBV5-5 with TRBJ1-2; D is undetermined. Germline-derived CDR1 and CDR2 are SGHKS and YYEKEE (reference sequence). The V and J ends lost 0 bases and 11 bases respectively, with 8 bases between them. The length of the CDR3 is 11 residues. CDR3 region: CASSLEAGYTF. Written as DNA, the CDR3 is TGTGCCAGCAGCTTGGAGGCGGGTTACACCTTC.

J is TRBJ1-2 and V is TRBV9; TRBD1 agrees at 9 bases. V shed 0 bases and J 7 bases; nucleotides not matched to a gene: 7. Germline V CDR1 and CDR2: SGDLS, YYNGEE. The CDR3 is 15 amino acids. The CDR3 sequence: CASSVGKDRGRGYTF. CDR3 bases: TGTGCCAGCAGCGTAGGGAAGGACAGGGGTCGTGGCTACACCTTC.